One and the same sample provided the 32 T cell receptor beta chains below, sequenced in a study of T-cell memory formation after mild COVID-19. TCRdb redid the calling of the 5' RACE reads with MiXCR, one entry per CDR3 protein. The table lists about 600,000 distinct CDR3 sequences, less than 25% of them singletons. The sequencing input was PBMCs or a T cell subset sorted from them (not recorded which). The receptors originated from an adult woman who had mild COVID-19 (a few samples of this study predate the infection). Cell type and time point are not known.

V is TRBV7-9 and J is TRBJ2-3, with 7 positions matching TRBD1. Germline loops: CDR1 SEHNR, CDR2 FQNEAQ (reference sequence). CDR3 size: 16 residues. V shed 5 bases and J 0 bases; nucleotides not matched to a gene: 8. The CDR3 bases are TGTGCCAGCAGCCCGTGGGACAGAACTAGCACAGATACGCAGTATTTT. Residues: CASSPWDRTSTDTQYF.

The V and J genes are TRBV14 and TRBJ2-5; TRBD2 aligns across 7 bases. This CDR3 region has 17 residues. Germline V lookup: CDR1 SGHDN, CDR2 FVKESK. Trimming took 0 bases from V and 5 from J; bases not matched to a gene: 12. In DNA form, the CDR3 reads TGTGCCAGCAGCCAAGATTGGGGGAGGGACCCCACGGAGACCCAGTACTTC. As protein: CASSQDWGRDPTETQYF.

This clonotype was seen a handful of times. This rearrangement joins TRBV30 to TRBJ2-4; D may match TRBD1 or TRBD2 (5 bases each). The CDR3 runs 13 residues. Germline V CDR1 and CDR2: GTSNPN, SVGIG (reference sequence). V lost 1 base to trimming and J lost 2 bases, with 6 bases between them. The chain's CDR3 is CAWSGGPKNIQYF. DNA for the CDR3: TGTGCCTGGAGTGGGGGACCCAAAAACATTCAGTACTTC.

The chain links TRBV6-2 or TRBV6-3 to TRBJ2-7; D is perhaps TRBD2 (6 bases). The V gene lost 2 bases and the J gene lost 5 bases, with 19 bases spanning the gap. This CDR3 has 16 amino acids. Germline CDR1 reads MNHEY; CDR2 reads SVGEGT. The CDR3 DNA is TGTGCCAGCAGTTACCCTCCTCTGCGGGACTCTCACGAGCAGTACTTC. This encodes CASSYPPLRDSHEQYF.

The chain couples TRBV24-1 to TRBJ2-1, with D perhaps TRBD2 (6 bases). Trimming pared 5 bases from V and 0 bases from J, leaving 10 bases between. Germline CDR1 reads KGHDR; CDR2 reads SFDVKD. The CDR3 runs to 15 residues. Here the CDR3 DNA reads TGTGCCACCAGTGGGAGGGACTTCTCCTACAATGAGCAGTTCTTC. Translation gives CATSGRDFSYNEQFF.

The rearrangement links TRBV7-6 to TRBJ2-5; D is perhaps TRBD2 (5 bases). With 4 bases removed from V and 0 bases from J, the gap between germline ends came to 9 bases. The V gene's germline CDR1 is SGHVS and CDR2 FNYEAQ. The CDR3 is made up of 14 amino acids. The CDR3 region is CASSSDSYQETQYF. CDR3 in DNA: TGTGCCAGCAGCTCGGACTCATACCAAGAGACCCAGTACTTC.

This chain links TRBV4-2 with TRBJ1-2, with D possibly TRBD1 on 5 matching bases. CDR3 size: 14 residues. The V gene's germline CDR1 is LGHNA and CDR2 YNFKEQ. With 5 bases removed from V and 7 bases from J, the gap between germline ends came to 17 bases. The CDR3, as DNA: TGTGCCAGCAGCTCTACAGGAGAAGTACGTGGCTACACCTTC. Its protein is CASSSTGEVRGYTF.

The chain uses TRBV29-1 and TRBJ2-1, with 12 bases fitting TRBD2. This CDR3 is built from 16 residues. Looked up from germline, CDR1 is SQVTM and CDR2 is ANQGSEA. V gave up 4 bases and J gave up 14 bases; unmatched junction bases: 18. CDR3 amino acids: CSVVGMAALAGGPKFF. DNA for the CDR3: TGCAGCGTTGTGGGCATGGCGGCTCTAGCGGGGGGGCCGAAGTTCTTC.

CDR3 bases: TGTGCCAGCAGCTCGCAGAAACCAGCCAAAAACATTCAGTACTTC. Translating gives CASSSQKPAKNIQYF. The chain recombines TRBV7-9 with TRBJ2-4; D gene ambiguous. Germline V lookup: CDR1 SEHNR, CDR2 FQNEAQ (reference sequence). V was cut by 4 bases and J by 0 bases, with 10 bases left in between. The CDR3 is 15 amino acids.

The V call is TRBV12-5, the J call TRBJ2-5, with D uncertain. Trimming cost V 2 bases and J 5 bases, with 9 bases left between them. Germline-derived CDR1 and CDR2 are LGHNT and FRNRAP. The CDR3 covers 13 residues. The CDR3 region is CASGLTGQETQYF. In DNA, the CDR3 is TGTGCTAGTGGTTTGACGGGCCAGGAGACCCAGTACTTC.

Worth noting for this clonotype: The junction departs from germline at one end; a sequencing error may be responsible. The chain employs TRBV7-7 and TRBJ2-1; tentatively, D is TRBD1 or TRBD2 (5 bases each). The CDR3 consists of 14 residues. Germline CDR1 reads SSHAT; CDR2 reads FNYEAQ (reference sequence). The CDR3 nucleotides are TGTGCTAGCAGCATCGGGACGGGTACGAATGAGCAGTTCTTC. It is translated as CASSIGTGTNEQFF.

This clonotype occurred a few times. The V call is TRBV5-8, the J call TRBJ2-6; 9 bases map to TRBD1. Trimming took 2 bases from V and 1 from J; bases not matched to a gene: 4. The CDR3 is 17 amino acids. The germline V gene has CDR1 SGHTS and CDR2 YDEGEE. In DNA, the CDR3 is TGTGCCAGCAGCTTCACAGGGGGCGCTTCTGGGGCCAACGTCCTGACTTTC. Its protein product is CASSFTGGASGANVLTF.

This clonotype was picked up a small number of times. The J gene is TRBJ2-7, the V gene TRBV5-4; D is unclear. The CDR3 consists of 11 residues. V lost 4 bases to trimming and J lost 7 bases, with 9 bases between them. Germline V CDR1 and CDR2: SGHNT, YYREEE (reference sequence). The CDR3, as DNA: TGTGCCAGCAGCGGGAACGGTGAGCAGTACTTC. It specifies CASSGNGEQYF.

In this sample, this clonotype turned up a few times. This sequence joins TRBV7-9 and TRBJ2-3, with D perhaps TRBD1 (6 bases). The CDR3 is 14 amino acids. Between the trimmed V and J ends, which lost 8 bases and 6 bases, there was a span of 18 bases. CDR1 is SEHNR, CDR2 FQNEAQ, per germline (reference sequence). The CDR3 sequence is CASFTVTGPDTQYF. DNA of the CDR3: TGTGCCAGCTTCACTGTGACAGGTCCGGATACGCAGTATTTT.

The V gene is TRBV6-4, the J gene TRBJ2-1; 7 bases align to TRBD1. Per germline, CDR1 MRHNA and CDR2 SNTAGT. The CDR3 is made up of 14 amino acids. With 8 bases clipped from V and 6 bases from J, the junction kept 10 bases outside the gene matches. The CDR3 spells CASDRAPWGNEQFF. The CDR3 DNA reads TGTGCCAGCGACAGGGCCCCATGGGGCAATGAGCAGTTCTTC.

This CDR3 is CASSPGDRQSSEQFF. CDR3 in DNA: TGTGCCAGCAGCCCGGGGGACAGGCAATCGAGTGAGCAGTTCTTC. The genes are TRBV3-1 and TRBJ2-1; 8 bases fit TRBD1. Germline CDR1 and CDR2: LGHDT and YNNKEL (reference sequence). The CDR3 is 15 amino acids. J lost 9 bases, V lost 4 bases, and 11 bases had no gene match.

The chain carries TRBV20-1 and TRBJ1-2; D not resolved. The CDR3 length is 14 residues. Germline assignment: CDR1 DFQATT and CDR2 SNEGSKA (reference sequence). V was cut by 0 bases and J by 6 bases, with 14 bases left in between. The CDR3 DNA follows: TGCAGTGCTAGAGATTCGAGGGCGATTGATGGCTACACCTTC. As protein: CSARDSRAIDGYTF.

This clonotype was seen a few times. The V and J genes are TRBV24-1 and TRBJ2-5; 12 nucleotides match TRBD1. The germline V gene encodes CDR1 KGHDR and CDR2 SFDVKD. The CDR3 runs 17 residues. Unmatched junction bases numbered 9, after V lost 4 bases and J lost 4 bases. CDR3 sequence reads: CATSDPGTGGATETQYF. The CDR3 DNA sequence: TGTGCCACCAGTGACCCAGGGACAGGGGGCGCGACAGAGACCCAGTACTTC.

The rearrangement joins TRBV9 to TRBJ1-2, with D maybe TRBD1 (6 bases). The germline V and J ends were trimmed by 3 bases and 8 bases, with 20 bases remaining between them. The CDR3 is made up of 15 amino acids. Germline lookup yields CDR1 SGDLS and CDR2 YYNGEE. For the CDR3, the DNA is TGTGCCAGCAGCGAGTACAGGGTCGGCGTTCGCGGCTACACCTTC. Translating it yields CASSEYRVGVRGYTF.

Ten or more counts support this clonotype. This rearrangement joins TRBV12-3 or TRBV12-4 to TRBJ1-2; 7 positions match TRBD1. There are 15 residues in the CDR3. The V and J ends lost 0 bases and 2 bases, in that order; junction bases with no gene match: 3. This chain's CDR3 is CASSLAGDSNYGYTF. The DNA for the CDR3 is TGTGCCAGCAGTTTAGCGGGGGACAGCAACTATGGCTACACCTTC.

There are a few counts of this clonotype. The CDR3, as DNA: TGTGCCAGCAGCACAAGACAGGGGAGGAACACTGAAGCTTTCTTT. It yields the protein CASSTRQGRNTEAFF. V and J are TRBV7-9 and TRBJ1-1; 8 bases fit TRBD1. The CDR3 covers 15 residues. J was trimmed by 1 base and V by 5 bases; bases with no gene match: 6. Germline CDR1 reads SEHNR; CDR2 reads FQNEAQ (reference sequence).

This clonotype was counted only a few times. The V and J genes are TRBV12-3 or TRBV12-4 and TRBJ2-1, with no clear D. This CDR3 has 12 amino acids. The V end was cut by 0 bases, the J end by 8 bases, with 5 bases between. CDR3 in amino acids: CASSLAWYEQFF. DNA for the CDR3: TGTGCCAGCAGTTTAGCTTGGTATGAGCAGTTCTTC.

The chain links TRBV20-1 to TRBJ2-7, with 10 bases identical to TRBD2. The V gene end was trimmed by 4 bases and the J gene end by 1 base; junction bases not matched to a gene: 4. The length of the CDR3 is 14 residues. Per germline, CDR1 DFQATT and CDR2 SNEGSKA (reference sequence). The CDR3 DNA reads TGCAGTGCTAAATTGGGACTAGCGTCCTACGAGCAGTACTTC. Translation gives CSAKLGLASYEQYF.

The V and J genes are TRBV10-3 and TRBJ2-1, with 7 bases matching TRBD2. The CDR3 runs 12 residues. V lost 11 bases to trimming and J lost 5 bases; unmatched junction nucleotides: 6. Germline CDR1 ENHRY, CDR2 SYGVKD. The CDR3 DNA follows: TGTGCCTCGTCTAGCGGAAACAATGAGCAGTTCTTC. This translates into CASSSGNNEQFF.

This clonotype was seen a handful of times. The CDR3 sequence is CASSNQWTMGGNTIYF. The CDR3 region has the DNA TGTGCCAGCAGCAACCAGTGGACAATGGGAGGAAACACCATATATTTT. This chain uses TRBV3-1 with TRBJ1-3; the D gene is possibly TRBD1 (5 bases). Germline loops: CDR1 LGHDT, CDR2 YNNKEL (reference sequence). CDR3 length equals 16 residues. Trimming cost V 5 bases and J 4 bases, with 18 bases left between them.

In its sample, this clonotype was seen many times. The chain joins TRBV14 to TRBJ2-7; 7 bases match TRBD1. V lost 4 bases and J lost 6; bases outside the gene matches: 9. Germline V gene lookup returns CDR1 SGHDN and CDR2 FVKESK. The CDR3 totals 14 residues. CDR3 nucleotide sequence: TGTGCCAGCAGCCCCGCCGGGACAGCTAGCGAGCAGTACTTC. Its translation: CASSPAGTASEQYF. The full variable domain, with the rest looked up from reference TRBV14 and TRBJ2-7, is EAGVTQFPSHSVIEKGQTVTLRCDPISGHDNLYWYRRVMGKEIKFLLHFVKESKQDESGMPNNRFLAERTGGTYSTLKVQPAELEDSGVYFCASSPAGTASEQYFGPGTRLTVT.

This clonotype has just a few counts. The chain links TRBV5-6 to TRBJ2-7, with unresolved D. This CDR3 region has 14 residues. CDR1 and CDR2 from the germline V gene are SGHDT and YYEEEE. V was trimmed by 0 bases and J by 1 base, leaving 8 bases between them. CDR3 bases: TGTGCCAGCAGCTTGGGGTCTGAATCCTACGAGCAGTACTTC. Its protein is CASSLGSESYEQYF.

This clonotype turned up a few times. This chain connects TRBV6-2 or TRBV6-3 to TRBJ2-3, with D perhaps matching TRBD1 or TRBD2 (5 bases each). This CDR3 has 16 residues. CDR1 and CDR2 (germline): MNHEY, SVGEGT. V gave up 5 bases and J gave up 1 base, with 16 bases separating them. The chain's CDR3 is CASSTGTAGRTDTQYF. CDR3 coding DNA: TGTGCCAGCAGTACCGGGACGGCGGGCCGCACAGATACGCAGTATTTT.

The chain combines TRBV20-1 with TRBJ2-2; the match to TRBD2 covers 8 bases. Germline assignment: CDR1 DFQATT and CDR2 SNEGSKA (reference sequence). This CDR3 is built from 14 residues. V dropped 3 bases and J dropped 6; count of bases not matched to a gene: 6. CDR3 in DNA: TGCAGTGCTAGCGACGGGGGGGTGGCCGGGGAGCTGTTTTTT. Its translation is CSASDGGVAGELFF.

This clonotype was seen just once. This rearrangement joins TRBV4-1 to TRBJ1-1; D remains unclear. Germline V gene sequence: CDR1 MGHRA, CDR2 YSYEKL. The CDR3 runs 14 residues. Trimming took 0 bases from V and 6 from J, leaving 11 bases between them. CDR3 protein: CASSQELRLAEAFF. The CDR3 coding sequence is TGCGCCAGCAGCCAAGAACTAAGGTTAGCTGAAGCTTTCTTT.

The V and J genes are TRBV12-3 or TRBV12-4 and TRBJ2-1; 13 nucleotides agree with TRBD2. The ends lost 5 bases at V and 2 bases at J; junction bases unmatched: 15. This CDR3 has 20 amino acids. As DNA, the CDR3 is TGTGCCAGCAGTCCCTTGGGACTAGCGGGACCACGTGAGACCTACAATGAGCAGTTCTTC. The encoded protein is CASSPLGLAGPRETYNEQFF.

This clonotype was seen only a few times. The CDR3 loop is CASSSAGPSYNEQFF. CDR3 coding DNA: TGTGCCAGCAGCTCAGCGGGACCCTCCTACAATGAGCAGTTCTTC. V and J are TRBV7-8 and TRBJ2-1, with TRBD2 matching over 7 bases. The CDR3 totals 15 residues. V dropped 4 bases and J dropped 0; count of bases not matched to a gene: 3. CDR1 and CDR2 (germline): SGHVS, FQNEAQ. The variable domain in full, with the rest retrieved from reference TRBV7-8 and TRBJ2-1, is GAGVSQSPRYKVAKRGQDVALRCDPISGHVSLFWYQQALGQGPEFLTYFQNEAQLDKSGLPSDRFFAERPEGSVSTLKIQRTQQEDSAVYLCASSSAGPSYNEQFFGPGTRLTVL.